This TCR beta chain was sequenced for a study of blood T cell repertoires in COVID-19. Trimming shortened V by 3 bases and J by 5 bases, and 14 bases separated the two germline ends. Germline loops: CDR1 KGHSH, CDR2 LQKENI. The CDR3 has 14 amino acids. Everyone who took part was roughly 18 to 90 years old, and they came from about two dozen US areas. Recovered participants had two consecutive negative NP/OP PCR tests, healthcare professional clearance, or symptom resolution. Generated by immunoSEQ multiplex PCR, the TCRdb table keeps only in-frame clones and is missing some. The repertoire holds about 480,000 clones, approximately 88% seen once, with approximately 1.8% in the top ten. This clone was recorded a few times.

Sequenced: PBMCs or T cells enriched from blood (not recorded which). This clonotype was obtained from a woman between 40 and 55 years old who had recovered from COVID-19. This chain uses TRBV18 with TRBJ2-7, with no clear D. The CDR3 is CASSPVAVRNEQYF. In nucleotides, the CDR3 is TGTGCCAGCTCACCGGTGGCGGTTCGAAACGAGCAGTACTTC.